The clone carrying this T cell receptor (beta chain) was seen only a few times. Attachment of unique molecular identifiers to individual cDNA molecules was performed in the library. TCRdb recomputed calls from the RACE reads with MiXCR, one row per CDR3 protein. Of 100,000 or so distinct CDR3 sequences in the sample, less than 40% were seen once. The data originate from a study of human T cells and chemical hapten exposure. V was shortened by 3 bases and J by 6 bases, with 9 bases between the two germline ends. This CDR3 has 12 amino acids. Stated time point: patch test 3, about 24 weeks after DPC sensitization. Specified treatment: therapeutic diphenylcyclopropenone sensitization with weekly scalp DPC.

The V gene is TRBV12-3 or TRBV12-4, the J gene TRBJ2-7, with D maybe TRBD1 (5 bases). The origin of this receptor is a man in his forties or fifties with alopecia areata. Some clones in this sample may be carry-over from other donors' samples. Sequencing used whole blood, obtained in connection with sensitization to the hapten diphenylcyclopropenone (DPC). The CDR3 nucleotides read TGTGCCAGCAGTTTTCAGGGTGTCGAGCAGTACTTC. Translating gives CASSFQGVEQYF.